The 18 T cell receptor beta chains below come from one sample, sequenced in a study of spatial heterogeneity in lung cancer. Time point given: blood at routine non-recurrence follow-up after resection. In each case, whole RNA from tumor, nontumor lung or frozen PBMC was sequenced unsorted. TCRdb analysed the 5' RACE reads with MiXCR anew, one entry per CDR3 protein. The table records some 120,000 distinct CDR3 sequences, 12% of them present only once. The material was PBMCs, obtained at follow-up. The receptors here all came from a male donor with early-stage non-small cell lung cancer.

There are a few counts of this clonotype. The chain links TRBV5-4 to TRBJ2-6, with D possibly matching TRBD1 (5 bases). CDR1 SGHNT and CDR2 YYREEE come from the germline V gene (reference sequence). The CDR3 contains 15 residues. V lost 4 bases to trimming and J lost 3 bases, with 11 bases between them. The CDR3 spells CASSQQVYGANVLTF. CDR3 in DNA: TGTGCCAGCAGCCAACAGGTGTATGGGGCCAACGTCCTGACTTTC. Combining the CDR3 with reference TRBV5-4 and TRBJ2-6 gives the whole variable domain ETGVTQSPTHLIKTRGQQVTLRCSSQSGHNTVSWYQQALGQGPQFIFQYYREEENGRGNFPPRFSGLQFPNYSSELNVNALELDDSALYLCASSQQVYGANVLTFGAGSRLTVL.

This clonotype appeared many times. This chain connects TRBV20-1 to TRBJ1-4, with D unresolved. The ends were cut back, 6 bases at V and 5 bases at J, with 13 bases in the middle. Germline V CDR1 and CDR2: DFQATT, SNEGSKA (reference sequence). The CDR3 is made up of 13 amino acids. CDR3 nucleotide sequence: TGCAGTGCCAGGCTAGGGAGCAATGAAAAACTGTTTTTT. Residues: CSARLGSNEKLFF.

This clonotype was counted ten times or more. V gene TRBV9 combines with J gene TRBJ2-5, with 9 bases identical to TRBD1. Germline V gene sequence: CDR1 SGDLS, CDR2 YYNGEE. The CDR3 loop spans 15 amino acids. V gave up 3 bases and J gave up 4 bases; unmatched junction bases: 7. CDR3 protein: CASSEGTGLRETQYF. CDR3 DNA sequence: TGTGCCAGCAGCGAGGGGACAGGGCTCCGAGAGACCCAGTACTTC.

The V call is TRBV7-2, the J call TRBJ1-5; 8 bases line up with TRBD1. Germline V CDR1 and CDR2: SGHTA, FQGNSA. With V trimmed by 4 bases and J by 2 bases, 10 bases remained unmatched. This CDR3 comprises 17 residues. CDR3 DNA: TGTGCCAGCAGCTCACGGACAGGGCCTAGAGGCAATCAGCCCCAGCATTTT. It encodes CASSSRTGPRGNQPQHF.

The V call is TRBV7-9, the J call TRBJ2-1; 9 nucleotides align to TRBD1. V gave up 6 bases and J gave up 5 bases; unmatched junction bases: 8. CDR1 is SEHNR and CDR2 is FQNEAQ in the germline V gene (reference sequence). The CDR3 extends over 15 amino acids. For the CDR3, the DNA is TGTGCCAGCAGTTTCGGACAGGGGATCGACAATGAGCAGTTCTTC. It is translated as CASSFGQGIDNEQFF. Complete variable domain (other parts from reference TRBV7-9 and TRBJ2-1): DTGVSQNPRHKITKRGQNVTFRCDPISEHNRLYWYRQTLGQGPEFLTYFQNEAQLEKSRLLSDRFSAERPKGSFSTLEIQRTEQGDSAMYLCASSFGQGIDNEQFFGPGTRLTVL.

The rearrangement uses TRBV3-1 and TRBJ1-6; D remains ambiguous. Deletions cut 2 bases from V and 6 bases from J, with 14 bases between. The germline V gene has CDR1 LGHDT and CDR2 YNNKEL (reference sequence). The CDR3 loop spans 16 amino acids. CDR3 in DNA: TGTGCCAGCAGCCAAAGATCGGGTCTTAGTAATTCACCCCTCCACTTT. This sequence encodes CASSQRSGLSNSPLHF.

This chain joins TRBV7-2 and TRBJ2-1; D may be TRBD1 (5 bases). The CDR3 is 14 amino acids. The germline V and J ends were trimmed by 6 bases and 4 bases, with 13 bases remaining between them. CDR1 and CDR2 (germline): SGHTA, FQGNSA. CDR3: CASSSGNRYNEQFF. The CDR3 DNA reads as TGTGCCAGCAGTTCAGGGAATCGATACAATGAGCAGTTCTTC.

This clonotype was observed a handful of times. V and J are TRBV7-2 and TRBJ1-2, with 8 bases matching TRBD1. V trimming: 0 bases; J trimming: 0 bases; junction bases outside the gene matches: 6. In germline, CDR1 is SGHTA, CDR2 FQGNSA. CDR3 length equals 17 residues. CDR3 nucleotides: TGTGCCAGCAGCTTAGCCGGGACAGGTGGGGCTAACTATGGCTACACCTTC. Translated, it gives CASSLAGTGGANYGYTF. Full variable domain (outside the CDR3, taken from reference TRBV7-2 and TRBJ1-2): GAGVSQSPSNKVTEKGKDVELRCDPISGHTALYWYRQSLGQGLEFLIYFQGNSAPDKSGLPSDRFSAERTGGSVSTLTIQRTQQEDSAVYLCASSLAGTGGANYGYTFGSGTRLTVV.

The chain recombines TRBV20-1 with TRBJ2-7, with TRBD2 as a possible D gene (5 bases). Trimming took off 8 bases at V and 2 bases at J, with 13 bases between the two ends. Per germline, CDR1 DFQATT and CDR2 SNEGSKA (reference sequence). CDR3 length: 12 amino acids. The CDR3: CSSPDSPYEQYF. The CDR3 region has the DNA TGCAGTTCTCCGGACTCCCCCTACGAGCAGTACTTC.

This clonotype was counted between two and nine times. The chain couples TRBV9 to TRBJ1-5; 12 nucleotides line up with TRBD1. The V gene end was trimmed by 4 bases and the J gene end by 6 bases; junction bases not matched to a gene: 5. The CDR3 consists of 15 residues. Germline values: CDR1 SGDLS, CDR2 YYNGEE. The DNA for the CDR3 is TGTGCCAGCAGCCTCGGGACAGGGGGCAGTCAGCCCCAGCATTTT. Its translation is CASSLGTGGSQPQHF.

This clonotype showed up just a few times. The chain uses TRBV2 and TRBJ2-7; TRBD1 matches 7 bases. This CDR3 region has 13 residues. V gave up 7 bases and J gave up 7 bases; unmatched junction bases: 10. The germline V gene has CDR1 SNHLY and CDR2 FYNNEI. The CDR3 DNA is TGTGCCAGCAATATCGAGGGGGCGAGGGAGCAGTACTTC. Amino acids: CASNIEGAREQYF.

The V and J genes are TRBV6-5 and TRBJ1-5, with D maybe TRBD1 (6 bases). The CDR3 totals 15 residues. CDR1 is MNHEY and CDR2 is SVGAGI in the germline V gene. V gave up 6 bases and J gave up 0 bases, with 12 bases separating them. Here the CDR3 reads CASRPTGYSNQPQHF. The CDR3 DNA reads TGTGCCAGCAGACCTACAGGGTATAGCAATCAGCCCCAGCATTTT.

The V call is TRBV3-1, the J call TRBJ2-5; D gene uncertain. V was trimmed by 1 base and J by 0 bases, leaving 3 bases between them. Germline CDR1 is LGHDT and CDR2 is YNNKEL (reference sequence). The CDR3 sequence is 13 residues long. The DNA of the CDR3 is TGTGCCAGCAGCCAAGTTTACCAAGAGACCCAGTACTTC. Translating it yields CASSQVYQETQYF.

This clonotype appeared a few times. The chain links TRBV7-9 to TRBJ1-3; TRBD1 aligns across 7 bases. Germline lookup yields CDR1 SEHNR and CDR2 FQNEAQ (reference sequence). CDR3 length equals 15 residues. V shed 4 bases and J 4 bases; nucleotides not matched to a gene: 7. The CDR3 is CASSSDRVAGNTIYF. Written as DNA, the CDR3 is TGTGCCAGCAGCTCAGACAGGGTCGCGGGAAACACCATATATTTT.

This chain links TRBV4-2 with TRBJ2-1; TRBD2 agrees at 10 bases. The V segment lost 4 bases and the J segment 6 bases; nucleotides outside the gene matches: 9. CDR3 length: 16 amino acids. Germline CDR1 is LGHNA and CDR2 is YNFKEQ. The CDR3 loop is CASSRPTSGAFNEQFF. Written as DNA, the CDR3 is TGTGCCAGCAGCCGACCAACTAGCGGGGCATTCAATGAGCAGTTCTTC.

The chain carries TRBV12-2 and TRBJ2-5. TRBV12-2 is a pseudogene. The CDR3 is made up of 12 amino acids. The CDR3 here is CASRLVRETQYF. The CDR3 DNA reads as TGTGCAAGTCGCTTAGTGCGGGAGACCCAGTACTTC.

The chain joins TRBV10-1 to TRBJ1-1, with a weak D call TRBD1 (5 bases). V was clipped by 7 bases and J by 4 bases, with 13 bases between them. Germline V gene data show CDR1 as WNHNN and CDR2 as SYGVQD (reference sequence). The CDR3 is 13 residues long. CDR3 amino acids: CASMGDSTTEAFF. CDR3 nucleotides: TGCGCCAGCATGGGGGACTCAACCACTGAAGCTTTCTTT.

This clonotype appeared a few times. The V gene is TRBV5-1, the J gene TRBJ2-3, with no clear D. Trimming stripped 4 bases from V and 2 bases from J, with 14 bases between. CDR1 and CDR2 (germline): SGHRS, YFSETQ. The CDR3 loop spans 15 amino acids. The CDR3, as DNA: TGCGCCAGCAGCCTACCGGACGGCTCCACAGATACGCAGTATTTT. Protein: CASSLPDGSTDTQYF.